The 26 T cell receptor beta chains in this list originate from one sample, sequenced in a study of blood T cell repertoires in COVID-19. This table comes from immunoSEQ multiplex PCR, and its TCRdb copy is limited to in-frame clones, with some not included. The sample holds 45,000 to 55,000 clones, around 78% seen once. Material: peripheral blood. The origin of the receptors is a human donor in a cohort sampled during active COVID-19.

This clone was seen more than once but under ten times. The rearrangement joins TRBV13 to TRBJ2-1; 7 bases fit TRBD1. V lost 8 bases, J lost 15 bases, and 10 bases stayed unmatched. Germline loops: CDR1 PRHDT, CDR2 FYEKMQ (reference sequence). The length of the CDR3 is 11 residues. This CDR3 is CASVWGQNAFF. CDR3 coding DNA: TGTGCCAGCGTCTGGGGACAGAACGCGTTCTTC.

As to this clone: Other DNA sequences in the same sample also yield this CDR3. The rearrangement joins TRBV6-2 or TRBV6-3 to TRBJ2-7, with D possibly TRBD2 on 5 matching bases. The CDR3 is 14 amino acids. V dropped 0 bases and J dropped 2 bases, with 8 bases sitting between them. Germline-derived CDR1 and CDR2 are MNHEY and SVGEGT. The CDR3 nucleotides are TGTGCCAGCAGTTACTCGAGCGGACCCTACGAGCAGTACTTC. Translation gives CASSYSSGPYEQYF.

V is TRBV21-1 and J is TRBJ2-1; the table's TRBD1 call for D was not verified on the DNA. TRBV21-1 is shown as a pseudogene. CDR3 length: 15 amino acids. CDR3 coding DNA: TGTGCCAGCAACTTTTTTCGGGACAGGGAGAATGAGCAGTTCTTC. Translation: CASNFFRDRENEQFF.

The genes are TRBV7-9 and TRBJ2-7; 8 bases agree with TRBD2. V dropped 5 bases and J dropped 2; count of bases not matched to a gene: 8. This CDR3 contains 15 residues. Germline CDR1 reads SEHNR; CDR2 reads FQNEAQ (reference sequence). CDR3 loop: CASSLTGGTTYEQYF. CDR3 in DNA: TGTGCCAGCAGCCTTACGGGGGGGACTACCTACGAGCAGTACTTC.

CDR3 loop: CASGFLGTGGMEYF. The CDR3 DNA reads TGTGCCAGCGGGTTTCTCGGGACAGGGGGAATGGAGTACTTC. The V call is TRBV27, the J call TRBJ2-7; 11 nucleotides line up with TRBD1. Germline loops: CDR1 MNHEY, CDR2 SMNVEV (reference sequence). The length of the CDR3 is 14 residues. J lost 11 bases, V lost 8 bases, and 14 bases had no gene match.

This chain uses TRBV28 with TRBJ1-5; 11 bases are shared with TRBD1. The ends lost 3 bases at V and 6 bases at J; junction bases unmatched: 7. Germline values: CDR1 MDHEN, CDR2 SYDVKM. The CDR3 length is 16 residues. DNA of the CDR3: TGTGCCAGCAGTTTGGGTGGACAGGGGGCAGGTCAGCCCCAGCATTTT. Protein: CASSLGGQGAGQPQHF. Based on the CDR3 plus reference TRBV28 and TRBJ1-5, the full variable domain is DVKVTQSSRYLVKRTGEKVFLECVQDMDHENMFWYRQDPGLGLRLIYFSYDVKMKEKGDIPEGYSVSREKKERFSLILESASTNQTSMYLCASSLGGQGAGQPQHFGDGTRLSIL.

The rearrangement uses TRBV7-2 and TRBJ2-1, with 8 nucleotides matching TRBD2. Looked up from germline, CDR1 is SGHTA and CDR2 is FQGNSA. The CDR3 is 14 amino acids. V lost 6 bases and J lost 7; bases outside the gene matches: 8. The CDR3 loop reads CASRAAGGGNEQFF. Here the CDR3 DNA reads TGTGCCAGCAGGGCCGCGGGGGGCGGGAATGAGCAGTTCTTC.

This clone was picked up one time. The rearrangement joins TRBV19 to TRBJ1-2, with 8 bases that match TRBD1. CDR3 length: 18 residues. Losses at the gene ends were 3 bases for V and 0 bases for J; bases not matched to a gene: 12. Looked up from germline, CDR1 is LNHDA and CDR2 is SQIVND (reference sequence). In DNA form, the CDR3 reads TGTGCCAGTAGTATGGGACAGGCGGTTGATTTCTCTAACTATGGCTACACCTTC. Protein product: CASSMGQAVDFSNYGYTF.

This clone was detected only a few times. This sequence joins TRBV5-4 and TRBJ2-1; 7 bases line up with TRBD2. V gave up 4 bases and J gave up 5 bases; unmatched junction bases: 3. The CDR3 is made up of 13 amino acids. CDR1 is SGHNT and CDR2 is YYREEE in the germline V gene (reference sequence). CDR3 coding DNA: TGTGCCAGCAGCCGGGACTACAACAATGAGCAGTTCTTC. Amino acid sequence: CASSRDYNNEQFF. The whole variable domain, filled in from reference TRBV5-4 and TRBJ2-1, reads ETGVTQSPTHLIKTRGQQVTLRCSSQSGHNTVSWYQQALGQGPQFIFQYYREEENGRGNFPPRFSGLQFPNYSSELNVNALELDDSALYLCASSRDYNNEQFFGPGTRLTVL.

This sequence joins TRBV3-1 (or the pseudogene TRBV3-2) and TRBJ2-3; 8 bases align to TRBD2. The CDR3 spans 14 residues. CDR1 and CDR2 (germline): LGHDT, YNNKEL (reference sequence). Losses at the gene ends were 2 bases for V and 7 bases for J; bases not matched to a gene: 5. The CDR3 coding sequence is TGTGCCAGCAGCCAATCCGGGGGGGCATATACGCAGTATTTT. Translated: CASSQSGGAYTQYF.

V is TRBV9 and J is TRBJ2-7; 7 nucleotides line up with TRBD1. CDR3 size: 15 residues. Germline CDR1 SGDLS, CDR2 YYNGEE. V lost 2 bases, J lost 3 bases, and 8 bases stayed unmatched. DNA for the CDR3: TGTGCCAGCAGCGTGATCCCCGGGACAGTCTACGAGCAGTACTTC. This translates into CASSVIPGTVYEQYF.

V gene TRBV7-2 combines with J gene TRBJ1-2, with D uncertain. The germline V gene encodes CDR1 SGHTA and CDR2 FQGNSA. The CDR3 extends over 13 amino acids. Deletions cut 5 bases from V and 12 bases from J, with 19 bases between. CDR3 coding DNA: TGTGCCAGCAGCCCAGGAGGGAGGCCGGGCCACACCTTC. Protein: CASSPGGRPGHTF.

At least ten counts were recorded for this clone. V is TRBV11-2 and J is TRBJ1-2, with TRBD1 as a possible D gene (5 bases). V lost 5 bases and J lost 3, with 10 bases in between. The CDR3 spans 13 residues. Germline lookup yields CDR1 SGHAT and CDR2 FQNNGV. The CDR3 here is CASSPDSDYGYTF. CDR3 sequence (DNA): TGTGCCAGCAGCCCTGACAGCGACTATGGCTACACCTTC.

This clone came up once. The rearrangement links TRBV29-1 to TRBJ1-4, with D tentatively TRBD1 (5 bases). V was cut by 4 bases and J by 5 bases, with 8 bases left in between. Germline CDR1 is SQVTM and CDR2 is ANQGSEA. There are 12 residues in the CDR3. The DNA for the CDR3 is TGCAGCGTTGTCTCAGGGAATGAAAAACTGTTTTTT. Translating it yields CSVVSGNEKLFF.

The V and J genes are TRBV24-1 and TRBJ2-1; 10 nucleotides match TRBD1. After removal of 2 bases from V and 8 bases from J, the junction contained 5 bases not matched to a gene. Looked up from germline, CDR1 is KGHDR and CDR2 is SFDVKD. CDR3 length equals 15 residues. The CDR3 DNA reads TGTGCCACCAGTGATTGGAGACAGGGGGCGTATGAGCAGTTCTTC. Amino acids: CATSDWRQGAYEQFF.

The chain joins TRBV25-1 to TRBJ2-5; TRBD2 matches 8 bases. Per germline, CDR1 MGHDK and CDR2 SYGVNS. V lost 0 bases and J lost 1; bases outside the gene matches: 7. The CDR3 runs 17 residues. The chain's CDR3 is CASSEYPRGGLQETQYF. CDR3 bases: TGTGCCAGCAGTGAATACCCCCGGGGGGGTCTCCAAGAGACCCAGTACTTC. The variable domain in full, with the rest retrieved from reference TRBV25-1 and TRBJ2-5, is EADIYQTPRYLVIGTGKKITLECSQTMGHDKMYWYQQDPGMELHLIHYSYGVNSTEKGDLSSESTVSRIRTEHFPLTLESARPSHTSQYLCASSEYPRGGLQETQYFGPGTRLLVL.

V gene TRBV11-3 combines with J gene TRBJ2-2; TRBD1 matches 9 bases. Germline trimming cut 1 base from V and 6 bases from J; bases unmatched to any gene: 6. Germline lookup yields CDR1 SGHNT and CDR2 YENEEA. The CDR3 is 16 amino acids. CDR3 residues: CASSLATGGLAGELFF. CDR3 nucleotides: TGTGCCAGCAGCTTAGCGACAGGGGGATTAGCCGGGGAGCTGTTTTTT.

The chain links TRBV6-5 to TRBJ2-1, with 13 bases lining up with TRBD2. Trimming cost V 4 bases and J 8 bases; bases outside gene matches: 5. CDR1 MNHEY and CDR2 SVGAGI come from the germline V gene. The CDR3 contains 15 residues. The chain's CDR3 is CASSFTSGGADEQFF. The CDR3 DNA follows: TGTGCCAGCAGTTTTACTAGCGGGGGGGCGGATGAGCAGTTCTTC.

This sequence joins TRBV5-6 and TRBJ2-1; possibly TRBD1 for D (6 bases). Deletions cut 5 bases from V and 2 bases from J, with 14 bases between. The CDR3 has 15 amino acids. Germline CDR1 SGHDT, CDR2 YYEEEE. This chain's CDR3 is CASSFRGLTYNEQFF. As DNA, the CDR3 is TGTGCCAGCAGTTTCAGGGGCCTTACCTACAATGAGCAGTTCTTC.

V usage is TRBV6-2 or TRBV6-3 and J usage is TRBJ2-1, with D unclear. V shed 2 bases and J shed 0 bases, with 8 bases lying between them. CDR3 size: 15 residues. Looked up from germline, CDR1 is MNHEY and CDR2 is SVGEGT. The CDR3 loop is CASSYGQSSYNEQFF. CDR3 in DNA: TGTGCCAGCAGTTACGGGCAGTCCTCCTACAATGAGCAGTTCTTC.

The rearrangement uses TRBV7-2 and TRBJ2-1; 12 nucleotides match TRBD2. Germline-derived CDR1 and CDR2 are SGHTA and FQGNSA. This CDR3 region has 18 residues. V dropped 2 bases and J dropped 7; count of bases not matched to a gene: 12. The CDR3 sequence: CASSLRLAGAEGRNEQFF. Written as DNA, the CDR3 is TGTGCCAGCAGCTTAAGACTAGCGGGGGCTGAAGGTAGAAATGAGCAGTTCTTC.

V usage is TRBV18 and J usage is TRBJ2-7, with D uncertain. The CDR3 spans 12 residues. Germline-derived CDR1 and CDR2 are KGHSH and LQKENI. The germline V and J ends were trimmed by 2 bases and 2 bases, with 4 bases remaining between them. As DNA, the CDR3 is TGTGCCAGCTCACCAACTACCTACGAGCAGTACTTC. It codes for CASSPTTYEQYF.

CDR3 loop: CAWSVRQGSFGYTF. The DNA of the CDR3 is TGTGCCTGGAGTGTACGGCAGGGAAGTTTTGGCTACACCTTC. The chain carries TRBV30 and TRBJ1-2; D might be TRBD1 (5 bases). Germline lookup yields CDR1 GTSNPN and CDR2 SVGIG (reference sequence). The CDR3 has 14 residues. With 0 bases removed from V and 7 bases from J, the gap between germline ends came to 15 bases.

V gene TRBV6-5 combines with J gene TRBJ2-2; D remains ambiguous. V was clipped by 3 bases and J by 6 bases, with 8 bases between them. This CDR3 has 13 residues. CDR1 and CDR2 from the germline V gene are MNHEY and SVGAGI. The CDR3 sequence is CASSYSGSGELFF. CDR3 DNA: TGTGCCAGCAGTTATTCAGGTTCCGGGGAGCTGTTTTTT.

The rearrangement joins TRBV6-5 to TRBJ1-3; D gene uncertain. The length of the CDR3 is 12 residues. The germline V and J ends were trimmed by 5 bases and 7 bases, with 9 bases remaining between them. Germline assignment: CDR1 MNHEY and CDR2 SVGAGI. The CDR3 bases are TGTGCCAGCAGTCCACAGCGGAACACCATATATTTT. Its translation is CASSPQRNTIYF.

J is TRBJ1-1 and V is TRBV2; maybe TRBD1 (6 bases). The ends were cut back, 5 bases at V and 3 bases at J, with 19 bases in the middle. Germline CDR1 and CDR2: SNHLY and FYNNEI. The CDR3 spans 16 residues. The chain's CDR3 is CASSKKRQVSDTEAFF. The CDR3 coding sequence is TGTGCCAGCAGTAAAAAAAGACAGGTTTCCGACACTGAAGCTTTCTTT.